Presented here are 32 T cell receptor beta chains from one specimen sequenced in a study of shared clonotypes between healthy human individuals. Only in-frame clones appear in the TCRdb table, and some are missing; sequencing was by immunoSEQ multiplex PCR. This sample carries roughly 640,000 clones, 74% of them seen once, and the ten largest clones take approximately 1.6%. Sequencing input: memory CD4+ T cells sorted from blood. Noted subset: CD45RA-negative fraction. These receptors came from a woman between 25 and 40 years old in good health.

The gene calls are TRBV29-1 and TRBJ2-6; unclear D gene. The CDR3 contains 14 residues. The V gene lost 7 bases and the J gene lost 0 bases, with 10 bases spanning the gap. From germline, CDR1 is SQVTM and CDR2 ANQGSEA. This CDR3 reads CSASVVSGANVLTF. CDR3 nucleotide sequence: TGCAGCGCCTCGGTGGTCTCTGGGGCCAACGTCCTGACTTTC.

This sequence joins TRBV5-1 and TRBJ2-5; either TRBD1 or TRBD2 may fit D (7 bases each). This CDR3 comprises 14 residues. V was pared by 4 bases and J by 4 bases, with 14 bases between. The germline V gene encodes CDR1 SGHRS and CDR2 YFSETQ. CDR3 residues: CASSSGTEAETQYF. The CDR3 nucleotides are TGCGCCAGCAGCAGCGGGACAGAGGCAGAGACCCAGTACTTC. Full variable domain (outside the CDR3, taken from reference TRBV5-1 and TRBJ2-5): KAGVTQTPRYLIKTRGQQVTLSCSPISGHRSVSWYQQTPGQGLQFLFEYFSETQRNKGNFPGRFSGRQFSNSRSEMNVSTLELGDSALYLCASSSGTEAETQYFGPGTRLLVL.

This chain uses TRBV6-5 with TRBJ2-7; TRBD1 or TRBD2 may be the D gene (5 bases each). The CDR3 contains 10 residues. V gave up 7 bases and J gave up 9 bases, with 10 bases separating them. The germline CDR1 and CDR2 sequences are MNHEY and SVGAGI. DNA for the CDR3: TGTGCCAGCACTGCTGGGGGGCAGTACTTC. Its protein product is CASTAGGQYF.

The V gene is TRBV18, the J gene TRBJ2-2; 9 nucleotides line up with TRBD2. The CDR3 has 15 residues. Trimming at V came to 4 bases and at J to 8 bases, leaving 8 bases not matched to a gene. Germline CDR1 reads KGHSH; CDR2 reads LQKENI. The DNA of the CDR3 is TGTGCCAGCTCACTCATCGGAGGACTAGCGGGGGAGCTGTTTTTT. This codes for CASSLIGGLAGELFF.

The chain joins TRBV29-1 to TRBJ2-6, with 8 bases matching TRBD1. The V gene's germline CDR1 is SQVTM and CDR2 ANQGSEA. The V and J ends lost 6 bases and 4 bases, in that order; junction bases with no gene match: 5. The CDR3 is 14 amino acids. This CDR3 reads CSVGQAYGANVLTF. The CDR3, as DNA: TGCAGCGTGGGACAGGCGTACGGGGCCAACGTCCTGACTTTC.

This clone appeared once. The CDR3, as DNA: TGTGCCAGCAGCACCCTACCAGGGAGGGCTGCCTATGGCTACACCTTC. It specifies CASSTLPGRAAYGYTF. V usage is TRBV5-7 and J usage is TRBJ1-2; D possibly corresponds to TRBD1 (5 bases). TRBV5-7 is sorted into the ORF group, with uncertain function. The CDR3 spans 16 residues. V lost 4 bases and J lost 4, with 20 bases in between.

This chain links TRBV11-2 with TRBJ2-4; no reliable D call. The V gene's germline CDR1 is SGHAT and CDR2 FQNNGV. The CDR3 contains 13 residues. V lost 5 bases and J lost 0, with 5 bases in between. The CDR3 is CASSKLAKNIQYF. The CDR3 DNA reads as TGTGCCAGCAGCAAACTAGCCAAAAACATTCAGTACTTC. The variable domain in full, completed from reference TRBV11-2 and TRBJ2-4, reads EAGVAQSPRYKIIEKRQSVAFWCNPISGHATLYWYQQILGQGPKLLIQFQNNGVVDDSQLPKDRFSAERLKGVDSTLKIQPAKLEDSAVYLCASSKLAKNIQYFGAGTRLSVL.

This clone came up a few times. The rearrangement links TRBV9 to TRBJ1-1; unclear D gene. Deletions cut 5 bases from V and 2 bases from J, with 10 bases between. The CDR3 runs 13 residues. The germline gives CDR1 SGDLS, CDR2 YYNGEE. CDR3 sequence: CASSLTSNTEAFF. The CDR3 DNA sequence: TGTGCCAGCAGTCTAACAAGTAACACTGAAGCTTTCTTT.

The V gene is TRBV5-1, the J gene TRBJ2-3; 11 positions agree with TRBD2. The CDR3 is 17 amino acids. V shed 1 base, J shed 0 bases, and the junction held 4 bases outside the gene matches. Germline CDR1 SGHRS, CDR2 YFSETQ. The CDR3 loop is CASSLSRTSGSTDTQYF. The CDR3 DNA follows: TGCGCCAGCAGCTTGTCCCGGACTAGCGGGAGCACAGATACGCAGTATTTT.

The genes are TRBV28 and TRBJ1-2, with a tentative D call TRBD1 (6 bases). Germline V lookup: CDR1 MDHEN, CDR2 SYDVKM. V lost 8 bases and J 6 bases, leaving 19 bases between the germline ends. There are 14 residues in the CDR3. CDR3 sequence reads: CASLRRGGYDGYTF. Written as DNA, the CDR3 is TGTGCCAGCCTTCGAAGGGGGGGATATGATGGCTACACCTTC.

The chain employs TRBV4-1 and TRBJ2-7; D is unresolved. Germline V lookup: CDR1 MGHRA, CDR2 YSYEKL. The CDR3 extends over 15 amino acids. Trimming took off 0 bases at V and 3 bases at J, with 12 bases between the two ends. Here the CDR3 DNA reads TGCGCCAGCAGCCAAGATCTAAGCATACACTACGAGCAGTACTTC. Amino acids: CASSQDLSIHYEQYF.

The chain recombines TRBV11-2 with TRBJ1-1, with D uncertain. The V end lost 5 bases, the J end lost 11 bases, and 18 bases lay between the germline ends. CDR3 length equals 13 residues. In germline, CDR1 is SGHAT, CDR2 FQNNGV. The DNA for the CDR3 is TGTGCCAGCAGCCCTGGGCCCGACTGGCGTGCTTTCTTT. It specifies CASSPGPDWRAFF.

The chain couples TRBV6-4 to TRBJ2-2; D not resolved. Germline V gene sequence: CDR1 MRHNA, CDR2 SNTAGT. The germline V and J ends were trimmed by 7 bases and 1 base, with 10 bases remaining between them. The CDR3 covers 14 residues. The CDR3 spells CASKRTVNTGELFF. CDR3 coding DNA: TGTGCCAGCAAGAGGACGGTGAACACCGGGGAGCTGTTTTTT.

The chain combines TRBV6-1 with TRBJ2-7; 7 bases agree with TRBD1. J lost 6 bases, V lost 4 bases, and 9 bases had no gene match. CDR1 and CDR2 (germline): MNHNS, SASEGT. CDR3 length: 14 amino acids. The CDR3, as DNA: TGTGCCAGCAGTGTTCGAGGTTCAGGGGGCGAGCAGTACTTC. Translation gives CASSVRGSGGEQYF.

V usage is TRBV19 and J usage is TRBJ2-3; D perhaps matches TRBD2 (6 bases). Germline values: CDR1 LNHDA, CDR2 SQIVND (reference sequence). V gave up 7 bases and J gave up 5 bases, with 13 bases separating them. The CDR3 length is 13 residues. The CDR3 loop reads CASIGAGGDTQYF. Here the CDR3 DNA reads TGTGCCAGTATAGGAGCGGGCGGAGATACGCAGTATTTT.

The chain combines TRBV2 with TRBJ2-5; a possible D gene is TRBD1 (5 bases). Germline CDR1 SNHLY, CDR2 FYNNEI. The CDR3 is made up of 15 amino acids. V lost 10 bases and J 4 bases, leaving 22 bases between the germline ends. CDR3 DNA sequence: TGTGCCAACACACGGAGTCCGCAGGGCCCAGAGACCCAGTACTTC. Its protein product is CANTRSPQGPETQYF.

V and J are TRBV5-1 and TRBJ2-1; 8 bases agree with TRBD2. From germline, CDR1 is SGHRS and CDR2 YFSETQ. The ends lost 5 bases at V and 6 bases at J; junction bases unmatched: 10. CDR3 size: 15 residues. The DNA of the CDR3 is TGCGCCAGCAGGTATGCTAGCGGGTTGGCCAATGAGCAGTTCTTC. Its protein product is CASRYASGLANEQFF.

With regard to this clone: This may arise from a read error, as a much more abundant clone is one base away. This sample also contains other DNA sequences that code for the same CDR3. In nucleotides, the CDR3 is TGCGCCAGCAGCTTGGGTAGCGGAGGCTACAATGAGCAGTTCTTC. Its translation is CASSLGSGGYNEQFF. The chain combines TRBV5-1 with TRBJ2-1; weak D call: TRBD2 (6 bases). Between the trimmed V and J ends, which lost 0 bases and 3 bases, there was a span of 10 bases. Per the germline V gene, CDR1 is SGHRS and CDR2 is YFSETQ. This CDR3 contains 15 residues.

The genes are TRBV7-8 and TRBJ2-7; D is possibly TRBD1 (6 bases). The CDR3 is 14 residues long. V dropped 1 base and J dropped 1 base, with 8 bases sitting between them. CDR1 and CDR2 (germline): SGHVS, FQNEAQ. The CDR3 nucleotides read TGTGCCAGCAGCTTAGAGGGGGAGTCCTACGAGCAGTACTTC. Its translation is CASSLEGESYEQYF.

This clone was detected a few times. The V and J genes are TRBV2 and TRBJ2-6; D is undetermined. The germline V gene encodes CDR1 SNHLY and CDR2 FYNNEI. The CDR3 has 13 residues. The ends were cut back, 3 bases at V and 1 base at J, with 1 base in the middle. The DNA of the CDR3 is TGTGCCAGCAGTGATTCTGGGGCCAACGTCCTGACTTTC. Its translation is CASSDSGANVLTF.

Here the CDR3 reads CASIIPGTGVEQYF. The CDR3 bases are TGTGCCAGCATCATCCCCGGGACAGGGGTCGAGCAGTACTTC. The V call is TRBV6-1, the J call TRBJ2-7; TRBD1 aligns across 10 bases. Unmatched junction bases numbered 9, after V lost 7 bases and J lost 6 bases. This CDR3 has 14 amino acids. Germline V gene lookup returns CDR1 MNHNS and CDR2 SASEGT.

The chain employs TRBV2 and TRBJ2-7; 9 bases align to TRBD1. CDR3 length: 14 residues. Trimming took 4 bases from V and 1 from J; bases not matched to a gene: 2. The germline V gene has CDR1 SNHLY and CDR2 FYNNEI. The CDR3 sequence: CASSGDRGSYEQYF. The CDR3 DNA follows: TGTGCCAGCAGTGGTGACAGGGGGTCCTACGAGCAGTACTTC. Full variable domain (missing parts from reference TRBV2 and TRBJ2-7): EPEVTQTPSHQVTQMGQEVILRCVPISNHLYFYWYRQILGQKVEFLVSFYNNEISEKSEIFDDQFSVERPDGSNFTLKIRSTKLEDSAMYFCASSGDRGSYEQYFGPGTRLTVT.

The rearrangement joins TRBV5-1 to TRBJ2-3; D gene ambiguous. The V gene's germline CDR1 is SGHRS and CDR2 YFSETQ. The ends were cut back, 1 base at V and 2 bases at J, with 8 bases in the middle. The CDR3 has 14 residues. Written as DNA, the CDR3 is TGCGCCAGCAGCTTGTTCACGGTCACAGATACGCAGTATTTT. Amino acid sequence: CASSLFTVTDTQYF.

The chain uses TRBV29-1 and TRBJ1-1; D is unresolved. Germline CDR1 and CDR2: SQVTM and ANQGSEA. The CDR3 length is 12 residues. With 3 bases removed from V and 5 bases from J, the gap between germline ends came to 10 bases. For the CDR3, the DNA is TGCAGCGTTGATTTGGGTGGTACTGAAGCTTTCTTT. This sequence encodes CSVDLGGTEAFF. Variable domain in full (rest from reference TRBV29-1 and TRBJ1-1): SAVISQKPSRDICQRGTSLTIQCQVDSQVTMMFWYRQQPGQSLTLIATANQGSEATYESGFVIDKFPISRPNLTFSTLTVSNMSPEDSSIYLCSVDLGGTEAFFGQGTRLTVV.

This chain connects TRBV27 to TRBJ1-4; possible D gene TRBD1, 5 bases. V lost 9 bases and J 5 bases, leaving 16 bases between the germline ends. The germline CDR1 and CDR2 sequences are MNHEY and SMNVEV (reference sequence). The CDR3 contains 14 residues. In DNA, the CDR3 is TGTGCCAGTTCGGGCGGGGCTACGAATGAAAAACTGTTTTTT. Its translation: CASSGGATNEKLFF.

CDR3 in amino acids: CASSPSDGLNEKLFF. The CDR3 bases are TGCGCCAGCAGCCCCTCGGACGGCCTTAATGAAAAACTGTTTTTT. V usage is TRBV5-1 and J usage is TRBJ1-4, with D uncertain. V was cut by 4 bases and J by 4 bases, with 14 bases left in between. This CDR3 has 15 residues. The germline V gene encodes CDR1 SGHRS and CDR2 YFSETQ. Supplemented by reference TRBV5-1 and TRBJ1-4, the full variable domain reads KAGVTQTPRYLIKTRGQQVTLSCSPISGHRSVSWYQQTPGQGLQFLFEYFSETQRNKGNFPGRFSGRQFSNSRSEMNVSTLELGDSALYLCASSPSDGLNEKLFFGSGTQLSVL.

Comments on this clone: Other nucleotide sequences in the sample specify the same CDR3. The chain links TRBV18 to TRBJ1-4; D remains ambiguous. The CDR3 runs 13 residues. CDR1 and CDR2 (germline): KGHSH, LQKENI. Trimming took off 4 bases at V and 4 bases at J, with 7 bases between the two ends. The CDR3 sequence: CASSLGVNEKLFF. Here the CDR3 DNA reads TGTGCCAGCTCACTCGGAGTTAATGAAAAACTGTTTTTT.

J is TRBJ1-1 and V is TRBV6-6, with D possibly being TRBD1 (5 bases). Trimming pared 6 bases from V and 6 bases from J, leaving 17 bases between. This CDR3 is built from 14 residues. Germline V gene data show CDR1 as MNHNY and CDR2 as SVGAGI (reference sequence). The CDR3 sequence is CASSLALTAAEAFF. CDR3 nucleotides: TGTGCCAGCAGCTTGGCTTTGACAGCGGCTGAAGCTTTCTTT.

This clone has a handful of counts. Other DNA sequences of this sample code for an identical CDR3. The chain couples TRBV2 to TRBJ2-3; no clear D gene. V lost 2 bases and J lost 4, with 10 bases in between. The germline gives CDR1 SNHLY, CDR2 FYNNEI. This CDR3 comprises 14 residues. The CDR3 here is CASSEWTSADTQYF. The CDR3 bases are TGTGCCAGCAGTGAATGGACGTCGGCAGATACGCAGTATTTT.

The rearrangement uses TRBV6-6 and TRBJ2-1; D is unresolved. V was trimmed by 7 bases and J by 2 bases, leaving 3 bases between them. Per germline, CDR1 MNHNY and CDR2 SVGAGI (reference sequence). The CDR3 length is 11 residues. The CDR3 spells CASTAYNEQFF. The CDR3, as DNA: TGTGCCAGCACCGCCTACAATGAGCAGTTCTTC.

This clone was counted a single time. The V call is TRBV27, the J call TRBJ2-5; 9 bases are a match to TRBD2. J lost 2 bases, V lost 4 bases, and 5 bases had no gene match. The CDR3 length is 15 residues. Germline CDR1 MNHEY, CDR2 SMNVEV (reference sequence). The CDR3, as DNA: TGTGCCAGCAGTTCCTGGACTAGCGAACAAGAGACCCAGTACTTC. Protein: CASSSWTSEQETQYF.

Written as DNA, the CDR3 is TGTGCCAGCTCAGCAGGACTAGCGGCGGTCAATGAGCAGTTCTTC. Its translation is CASSAGLAAVNEQFF. The rearrangement links TRBV18 to TRBJ2-1, with 10 bases identical to TRBD2. V was clipped by 5 bases and J by 6 bases; unmatched bases: 7. Per the germline V gene, CDR1 is KGHSH and CDR2 is LQKENI. This CDR3 has 15 amino acids.